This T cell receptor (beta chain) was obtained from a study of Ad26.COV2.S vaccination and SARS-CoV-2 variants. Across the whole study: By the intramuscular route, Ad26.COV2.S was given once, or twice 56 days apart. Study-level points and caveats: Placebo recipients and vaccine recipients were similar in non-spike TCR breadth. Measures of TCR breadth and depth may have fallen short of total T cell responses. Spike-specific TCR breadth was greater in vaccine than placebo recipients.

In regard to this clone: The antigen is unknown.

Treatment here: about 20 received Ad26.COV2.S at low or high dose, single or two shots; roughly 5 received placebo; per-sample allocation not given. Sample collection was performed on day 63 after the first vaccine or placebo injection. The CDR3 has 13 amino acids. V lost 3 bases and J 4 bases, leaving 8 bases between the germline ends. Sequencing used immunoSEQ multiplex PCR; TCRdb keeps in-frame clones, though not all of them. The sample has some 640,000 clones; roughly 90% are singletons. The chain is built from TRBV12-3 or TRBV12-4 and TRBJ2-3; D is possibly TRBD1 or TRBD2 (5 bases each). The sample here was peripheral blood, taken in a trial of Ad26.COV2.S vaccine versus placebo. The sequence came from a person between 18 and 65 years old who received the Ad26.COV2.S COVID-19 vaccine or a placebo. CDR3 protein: CASSLSGPDTQYF. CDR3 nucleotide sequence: TGTGCCAGCAGTTTGTCGGGGCCAGATACGCAGTATTTT.